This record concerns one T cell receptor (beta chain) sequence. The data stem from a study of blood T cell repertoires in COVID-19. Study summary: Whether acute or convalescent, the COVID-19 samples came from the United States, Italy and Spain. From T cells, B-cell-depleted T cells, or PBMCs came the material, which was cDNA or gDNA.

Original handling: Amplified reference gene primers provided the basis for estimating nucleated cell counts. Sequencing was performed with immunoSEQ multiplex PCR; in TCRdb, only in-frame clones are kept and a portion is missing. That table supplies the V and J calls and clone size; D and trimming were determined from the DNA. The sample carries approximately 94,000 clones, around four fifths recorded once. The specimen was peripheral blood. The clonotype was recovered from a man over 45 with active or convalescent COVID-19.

The CDR3 coding sequence is TGCAGTGCTAGTGAAGAAGCCACCAAAAACATTCAGTACTTC. It codes for CSASEEATKNIQYF. The rearrangement joins TRBV20-1 to TRBJ2-4; D is ambiguous. This CDR3 is built from 14 residues. V was clipped by 3 bases and J by 2 bases, with 11 bases between them. CDR1 is DFQATT, CDR2 SNEGSKA, per germline (reference sequence).